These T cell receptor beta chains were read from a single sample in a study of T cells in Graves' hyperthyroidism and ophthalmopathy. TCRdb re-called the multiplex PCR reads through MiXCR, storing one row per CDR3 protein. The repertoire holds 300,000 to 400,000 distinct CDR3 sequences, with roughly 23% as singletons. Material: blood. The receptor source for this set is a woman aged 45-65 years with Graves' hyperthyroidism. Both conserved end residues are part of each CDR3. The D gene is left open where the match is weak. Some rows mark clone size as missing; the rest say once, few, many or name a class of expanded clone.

CSAKDRSTDTQYF,TGCAGTGCTAAGGACAGGTCCACAGATACGCAGTATTTT,TRBV20-1,TRBJ2-3,TRBD1,many
CASSPPGQGNEQYF,TGTGCCAGCAGTCCTCCGGGACAGGGGAACGAGCAGTACTTC,TRBV28,TRBJ2-7,TRBD1,few
CASSLDTSAGELFF,TGTGCCAGCAGCTTAGATACTAGCGCCGGGGAGCTGTTTTTT,TRBV7-3,TRBJ2-2,TRBD2,many
CASSSASEADTQYF,TGTGCCAGCAGTTCGGCTAGCGAGGCAGATACGCAGTATTTT,TRBV28,TRBJ2-3,.,many
CASSEQGDGELFF,TGTGCCAGCAGTGAACAGGGGGACGGGGAGCTGTTTTTT,TRBV2,TRBJ2-2,TRBD1,.
CASSAGQNTEAFF,TGTGCCAGCTCAGCTGGACAGAACACTGAAGCTTTCTTT,TRBV18,TRBJ1-1,.,many
CASSLATGNTGELFF,TGCGCCAGCAGCTTGGCGACAGGGAACACCGGGGAGCTGTTTTTT,TRBV5-1,TRBJ2-2,.,many
CASSPERRYEQYF,TGTGCCAGCAGCCCGGAGAGGCGCTACGAGCAGTACTTC,TRBV4-2,TRBJ2-7,.,many
CASSTGTEQYF,TGCGCCAGCAGCACGGGGACGGAGCAGTACTTC,TRBV5-1,TRBJ2-7,.,many
CASSLRTGGYNEQFF,TGTGCCAGCAGCTTAAGGACAGGGGGTTACAATGAGCAGTTCTTC,TRBV13,TRBJ2-1,TRBD1,many
CSAFGGKLAKNIQYF,TGCAGCGCCTTCGGAGGGAAACTAGCCAAAAACATTCAGTACTTC,TRBV20-1,TRBJ2-4,.,many
CASRTGTTYNEQFF,TGTGCCAGCAGAACAGGGACGACCTACAATGAGCAGTTCTTC,TRBV6-1,TRBJ2-1,.,many
CSASGRALGEQYF,TGCAGTGCTAGCGGGAGGGCCCTAGGCGAGCAGTACTTC,TRBV20-1,TRBJ2-7,TRBD2,many
CASSLEGLTLPGELFF,TGTGCCAGCAGCTTGGAGGGACTCACTCTTCCCGGGGAGCTGTTTTTT,TRBV5-4,TRBJ2-2,.,many
CASTLTGTSKYF,TGTGCCAGCACCCTGACCGGGACTAGCAAGTATTTT,TRBV28,TRBJ2-3,TRBD2,few
CASSSGQPGRSIQYF,TGTGCCAGCAGTTCGGGACAGCCCGGGAGGAGCATTCAGTACTTC,TRBV27,TRBJ2-4,.,.